The 31 T cell receptor beta chains in this list originate from one sample, sequenced in a study of blood T cell repertoires in COVID-19. The assay was immunoSEQ multiplex PCR, and TCRdb's table has in-frame clones only and misses some. The sample holds some 10,000 clones, around 90% seen once. The sequenced sample consisted of peripheral blood. These receptors all stem from an older woman with active COVID-19.

This clone was observed a single time. The rearrangement joins TRBV6-5 to TRBJ1-2, with D possibly TRBD1 on 5 matching bases. Germline CDR1 reads MNHEY; CDR2 reads SVGAGI. The CDR3 consists of 14 residues. V lost 6 bases and J lost 3, with 14 bases in between. The DNA of the CDR3 is TGTGCCAGCAGGAGGGGAGGGCAAGACTATGGCTACACCTTC. Translation: CASRRGGQDYGYTF.

This sequence joins TRBV20-1 and TRBJ2-7, with TRBD1 identical over 8 bases. CDR3 size: 11 residues. Germline loops: CDR1 DFQATT, CDR2 SNEGSKA (reference sequence). CDR3 sequence (DNA): TGCATACCTCAACAGGGGGACGAGCAGTACGTC. It codes for CIPQQGDEQYV.

The table lists this clone with a count of one. The chain carries TRBV5-4 and TRBJ1-6; 7 bases line up with TRBD1. The trim removed 1 base at V and 11 bases at J, leaving 9 bases unmatched. Germline CDR1 reads SGHNT; CDR2 reads YYREEE (reference sequence). There are 15 residues in the CDR3. CDR3 sequence: CASSLIGDSVTPLHF. CDR3 in DNA: TGTGCCAGCAGCTTGATTGGGGACAGTGTGACACCCCTCCACTTT.

Only a few counts were recorded for this clone. This chain links TRBV4-1 with TRBJ1-6; TRBD1 agrees at 9 bases. With V trimmed by 2 bases and J by 10 bases, 12 bases remained unmatched. Per the germline V gene, CDR1 is MGHRA and CDR2 is YSYEKL. This CDR3 has 17 residues. Here the CDR3 reads CASSQTRDRVVQSPLHF. CDR3 sequence (DNA): TGCGCCAGCAGCCAAACTAGGGACAGGGTGGTACAATCACCCCTCCACTTT.

The V and J genes are TRBV6-5 and TRBJ2-1, with unresolved D. Germline CDR1 and CDR2: MNHEY and SVGAGI. The germline V and J ends were trimmed by 6 bases and 2 bases, with 11 bases remaining between them. The CDR3 has 14 amino acids. CDR3 protein: CASSRREAYNEQFF. CDR3 sequence (DNA): TGTGCCAGCAGCCGCCGCGAGGCCTACAATGAGCAGTTCTTC.

This clone was seen once. This chain connects TRBV7-2 to TRBJ2-3, with TRBD2 matching 11 bases. Per the germline V gene, CDR1 is SGHTA and CDR2 is FQGNSA. V lost 4 bases to trimming and J lost 8 bases; unmatched junction nucleotides: 8. This CDR3 contains 15 residues. The CDR3 sequence: CASSYLAGGGSTQYF. CDR3 nucleotides: TGTGCCAGCAGCTATCTAGCGGGGGGCGGAAGTACGCAGTATTTT.

V and J are TRBV4-1 and TRBJ1-1; D is uncertain. CDR1 is MGHRA and CDR2 is YSYEKL in the germline V gene. Trimming took off 2 bases at V and 1 base at J, with 2 bases between the two ends. The CDR3 has 12 amino acids. The CDR3 DNA reads TGCGCCAGCAGCCAACAGAACACTGAAGCTTTCTTT. As protein: CASSQQNTEAFF.

This clone was seen a single time. The chain carries TRBV19 and TRBJ2-3; 9 nucleotides align to TRBD2. CDR3 length equals 15 residues. CDR1 and CDR2 from the germline V gene are LNHDA and SQIVND (reference sequence). The V gene end was trimmed by 3 bases and the J gene end by 5 bases; junction bases not matched to a gene: 6. CDR3 nucleotide sequence: TGTGCCAGTAGTATTGTGCGGGGGGGCAGAGATACGCAGTATTTT. This codes for CASSIVRGGRDTQYF.

The chain carries TRBV11-2 and TRBJ2-1, with TRBD2 matching over 16 bases. The germline V gene encodes CDR1 SGHAT and CDR2 FQNNGV. V dropped 6 bases and J dropped 10; count of bases not matched to a gene: 6. CDR3 length: 15 amino acids. Here the CDR3 DNA reads TGTGCCAGCAGTTCGGGACTAGCGGGAGGGGGGGAGCAGTTCTTC. It translates to CASSSGLAGGGEQFF.

This clone was picked up one time. The J gene is TRBJ2-5, the V gene TRBV6-1; 8 nucleotides line up with TRBD2. Germline assignment: CDR1 MNHNS and CDR2 SASEGT. Trimming cost V 2 bases and J 3 bases; bases outside gene matches: 5. The CDR3 totals 15 residues. CDR3 region: CASSELGTSKETQYF. CDR3 bases: TGTGCCAGCAGTGAACTAGGGACTAGTAAAGAGACCCAGTACTTC.

V and J are TRBV23-1 and TRBJ1-5, with D perhaps matching TRBD1 (5 bases). TRBV23-1 belongs to the ORF category, with a function that is uncertain. CDR3 length equals 17 residues. Trimming took off 0 bases at V and 3 bases at J, with 15 bases between the two ends. This chain's CDR3 is CASSQSGDWADNQPQHF. CDR3 sequence (DNA): TGCGCCAGCAGTCAATCGGGGGACTGGGCGGACAATCAGCCCCAGCATTTT.

V usage is TRBV19 and J usage is TRBJ2-7; perhaps TRBD1 as D (6 bases). V was shortened by 3 bases and J by 3 bases, with 12 bases between the two germline ends. CDR1 is LNHDA and CDR2 is SQIVND in the germline V gene (reference sequence). The CDR3 loop spans 14 amino acids. For the CDR3, the DNA is TGTGCCAGTAGTATTCGGGACAAGGGCTACGAGCAGTACTTC. This encodes CASSIRDKGYEQYF.

The V and J genes are TRBV5-4 and TRBJ2-1; TRBD2 agrees at 15 bases. V shed 4 bases and J 8 bases; nucleotides not matched to a gene: 7. Germline-derived CDR1 and CDR2 are SGHNT and YYREEE (reference sequence). The CDR3 contains 16 residues. The CDR3 sequence: CASSPGTSGRLDEQFF. The CDR3 DNA reads TGTGCCAGCAGCCCCGGGACTAGCGGGAGGTTGGATGAGCAGTTCTTC.

The chain has TRBV3-1 (or the pseudogene TRBV3-2) and TRBJ2-5, with unresolved D. Germline values: CDR1 LGHDT, CDR2 YNNKEL (reference sequence). The CDR3 extends over 15 amino acids. V lost 0 bases to trimming and J lost 2 bases, with 10 bases between them. CDR3 DNA sequence: TGTGCCAGCAGCCAAGATGCGAGAAATCAAGAGACCCAGTACTTC. Its translation is CASSQDARNQETQYF.

The chain joins TRBV18 to TRBJ2-7; possible D gene TRBD1, 6 bases. This CDR3 region has 14 residues. The germline V gene encodes CDR1 KGHSH and CDR2 LQKENI. The V end was cut by 1 base, the J end by 4 bases, with 11 bases between. CDR3 bases: TGTGCCAGCTCACCACGGTGGGACACTTACGAGCAGTACTTC. This gives the protein CASSPRWDTYEQYF.

This clone was observed a single time. V usage is TRBV6-5 and J usage is TRBJ2-3; tentatively, D is TRBD1 (5 bases). V dropped 5 bases and J dropped 0 bases, with 9 bases sitting between them. In germline, CDR1 is MNHEY, CDR2 SVGAGI. CDR3 size: 14 residues. CDR3 nucleotides: TGTGCCAGCAGTCCGACAGTCAGCACAGATACGCAGTATTTT. Translation: CASSPTVSTDTQYF.

The rearrangement uses TRBV7-2 and TRBJ2-3; D call uncertain. The ends were cut back, 4 bases at V and 5 bases at J, with 13 bases in the middle. The germline V gene has CDR1 SGHTA and CDR2 FQGNSA. CDR3 length: 14 amino acids. CDR3 coding DNA: TGTGCCAGCAGCTGGCGATCGACTGGAGATACGCAGTATTTT. It translates to CASSWRSTGDTQYF.

The CDR3 region is CASSELQGGTGELFF. In DNA form, the CDR3 reads TGTGCCAGCAGTGAATTACAGGGGGGCACCGGGGAGCTGTTTTTT. The rearrangement links TRBV6-1 to TRBJ2-2; TRBD1 aligns across 8 bases. Germline V gene lookup returns CDR1 MNHNS and CDR2 SASEGT. The V segment lost 2 bases and the J segment 4 bases; nucleotides outside the gene matches: 3. The CDR3 is 15 residues long.

In this sample, this clone turned up once. The rearrangement uses TRBV19 and TRBJ1-5, with D tentatively TRBD1 (5 bases). The V gene lost 5 bases and the J gene lost 4 bases, with 15 bases spanning the gap. The CDR3 contains 15 residues. Germline V lookup: CDR1 LNHDA, CDR2 SQIVND (reference sequence). CDR3 bases: TGTGCCAGTAGTTCGGGCGGGGGGGGAAATCAGCCCCAGCATTTT. It specifies CASSSGGGGNQPQHF.

The chain is built from TRBV19 and TRBJ1-3; D gene unclear. This CDR3 region has 15 residues. V lost 3 bases and J lost 4, with 13 bases in between. From germline, CDR1 is LNHDA and CDR2 SQIVND (reference sequence). The CDR3 protein is CASSIRGGFGNTIYF. The DNA for the CDR3 is TGTGCCAGTAGTATCCGGGGAGGGTTCGGAAACACCATATATTTT.

J is TRBJ2-7 and V is TRBV5-1; the match to TRBD1 covers 11 bases. This CDR3 is 14 amino acids long. Germline loops: CDR1 SGHRS, CDR2 YFSETQ. J lost 2 bases, V lost 7 bases, and 5 bases had no gene match. In nucleotides, the CDR3 is TGCGCCAGCGGACCGGGACAGGGGGCCTACGAGCAGTACTTC. Protein product: CASGPGQGAYEQYF. The full variable domain, completed using reference TRBV5-1 and TRBJ2-7, is KAGVTQTPRYLIKTRGQQVTLSCSPISGHRSVSWYQQTPGQGLQFLFEYFSETQRNKGNFPGRFSGRQFSNSRSEMNVSTLELGDSALYLCASGPGQGAYEQYFGPGTRLTVT.

The chain couples TRBV15 to TRBJ2-7; D possibly corresponds to TRBD2 (6 bases). Per germline, CDR1 LNHNV and CDR2 YYDKDF (reference sequence). The CDR3 runs 15 residues. V was cut by 3 bases and J by 3 bases, with 15 bases left in between. DNA of the CDR3: TGTGCCACCAGCAGGGACGGGACTCCTTTCTACGAGCAGTACTTC. Residues: CATSRDGTPFYEQYF.

The count of this clone is one. The V and J genes are TRBV25-1 and TRBJ1-4; D is uncertain. Germline CDR1 and CDR2: MGHDK and SYGVNS. V was pared by 6 bases and J by 0 bases, with 8 bases between. There are 14 residues in the CDR3. CDR3 region: CASRSGTTNEKLFF. The CDR3 nucleotides read TGTGCCAGCAGGAGCGGGACAACTAATGAAAAACTGTTTTTT.

This chain connects TRBV11-3 to TRBJ2-7; possibly TRBD2 for D (7 bases). Germline CDR1 reads SGHNT; CDR2 reads YENEEA. CDR3 length: 13 amino acids. The V end was cut by 5 bases, the J end by 5 bases, with 13 bases between. This CDR3 is CASSLKGGNEQYF. The CDR3 bases are TGTGCCAGCAGCCTCAAGGGGGGGAACGAGCAGTACTTC. Full variable domain (rest looked up from reference TRBV11-3 and TRBJ2-7): EAGVVQSPRYKIIEKKQPVAFWCNPISGHNTLYWYLQNLGQGPELLIRYENEEAVDDSQLPKDRFSAERLKGVDSTLKIQPAELGDSAVYLCASSLKGGNEQYFGPGTRLTVT.

V gene TRBV3-1 (or the pseudogene TRBV3-2) combines with J gene TRBJ2-2; 7 nucleotides match TRBD2. From germline, CDR1 is LGHDT and CDR2 YNNKEL (reference sequence). This CDR3 spans 17 amino acids. Germline trimming cut 6 bases from V and 2 bases from J; bases unmatched to any gene: 12. As DNA, the CDR3 is TGTGCCAGCAGGCCTACTGCTAGCGGCTATAACACCGGGGAGCTGTTTTTT. Translation: CASRPTASGYNTGELFF.

The genes are TRBV21-1 and TRBJ1-6. TRBV21-1 counts as a pseudogene. This CDR3 is built from 17 residues. The CDR3 coding sequence is TGTGCCAGCAGCCGTTTTACGGTGGGACTAAAAAATTCACCCCTCCACTTT. This encodes CASSRFTVGLKNSPLHF.

The J gene is TRBJ2-2, the V gene TRBV11-1; 7 nucleotides align to TRBD1. The V gene end was trimmed by 5 bases and the J gene end by 5 bases; junction bases not matched to a gene: 8. CDR1 and CDR2 (germline): SGHAT, FQDESV (reference sequence). The CDR3 covers 15 residues. The CDR3 loop reads CASSEGTVLTGELFF. The CDR3 DNA follows: TGTGCCAGCAGCGAAGGGACAGTTTTAACCGGGGAGCTGTTTTTT.

This clone has more than one count but fewer than ten. The rearrangement links TRBV6-6 to TRBJ1-1; 8 bases line up with TRBD1. Germline V lookup: CDR1 MNHNY, CDR2 SVGAGI (reference sequence). The CDR3 runs to 15 residues. With 4 bases clipped from V and 1 base from J, the junction kept 5 bases outside the gene matches. The CDR3 coding sequence is TGTGCCAGCAGTTCAACAGGGGGAGCGAACACTGAAGCTTTCTTT. Translation: CASSSTGGANTEAFF.

The chain carries TRBV3-1 (or the pseudogene TRBV3-2) and TRBJ1-3; D call uncertain. This CDR3 is built from 16 residues. V lost 0 bases and J 0 bases, leaving 9 bases between the germline ends. Germline V CDR1 and CDR2: LGHDT, YNNKEL (reference sequence). The CDR3 sequence is CASSQDRTNSGNTIYF. In DNA form, the CDR3 reads TGTGCCAGCAGCCAAGACAGAACTAACTCTGGAAACACCATATATTTT.

The chain uses TRBV27 and TRBJ1-6; a possible D gene is TRBD1 (5 bases). This CDR3 spans 13 amino acids. Germline V lookup: CDR1 MNHEY, CDR2 SMNVEV (reference sequence). Trimming removed 5 bases at V and 7 bases at J, with 9 bases between. CDR3 DNA: TGTGCCAGCAGTCCGGGGGGAAATTCACCCCTCCACTTT. Its protein product is CASSPGGNSPLHF.

The chain employs TRBV6-5 and TRBJ1-2; TRBD1 matches at 9 bases. The germline CDR1 and CDR2 sequences are MNHEY and SVGAGI. The CDR3 contains 12 residues. V lost 11 bases to trimming and J lost 4 bases; unmatched junction nucleotides: 5. The CDR3 DNA reads as TGTGCCGGTAAGGGACAGGGCTATGGCTACACCTTC. Its protein product is CAGKGQGYGYTF.